This TCR beta chain was identified in a study of blood T cell repertoires in COVID-19. Whole-study context: Acute and convalescent COVID-19 samples came from the United States, Italy and Spain. The analysed material was cDNA or gDNA that came from T cells, B-cell-depleted T cells, or PBMCs.

In the authors' methods: Reference gene primer amplification in the assay estimated nucleated cell counts. Only in-frame clones appear in the TCRdb table, and some are missing; sequencing was by immunoSEQ multiplex PCR. V and J calls and clone size come straight from that table; D and trimming were deduced from the DNA. The table records about 140,000 clones, 88% of them present only once. The CDR3 sequence is 12 residues long. The ends were cut back, 2 bases at V and 8 bases at J, with 7 bases in the middle. The origin of this receptor is a man aged 70-80 years with acute or convalescent COVID-19. The sample consisted of peripheral blood. The chain is built from TRBV12-3 or TRBV12-4 and TRBJ1-3; D is possibly TRBD1 (5 bases). This CDR3 is CASSLWGDTIYF. In DNA form, the CDR3 reads TGTGCCAGCAGTTTATGGGGGGACACCATATATTTT.